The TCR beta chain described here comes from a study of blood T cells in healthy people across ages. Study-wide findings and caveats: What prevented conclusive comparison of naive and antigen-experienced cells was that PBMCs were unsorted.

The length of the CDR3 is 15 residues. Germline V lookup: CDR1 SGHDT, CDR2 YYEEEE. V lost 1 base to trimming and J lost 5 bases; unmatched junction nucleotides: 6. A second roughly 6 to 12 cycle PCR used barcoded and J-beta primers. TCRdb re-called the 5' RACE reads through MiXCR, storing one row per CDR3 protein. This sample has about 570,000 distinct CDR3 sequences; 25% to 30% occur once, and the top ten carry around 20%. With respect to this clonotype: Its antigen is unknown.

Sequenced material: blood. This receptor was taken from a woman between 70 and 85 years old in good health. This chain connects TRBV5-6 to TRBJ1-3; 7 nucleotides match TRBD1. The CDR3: CASSLTGALRNTIYF. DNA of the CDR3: TGTGCCAGCAGCTTGACAGGGGCTCTGAGAAACACCATATATTTT.